The 5 T cell receptor beta chains listed next were all sequenced from one sample in a study of cytomegalovirus exposure and HLA in healthy donors. The PCR made use of 60 Vbeta and 13 Jbeta primers. Generated by immunoSEQ multiplex PCR, the TCRdb table keeps only in-frame clones and is missing some. The repertoire holds around 40,000 clones, with about 60% as singletons. Sequenced sample: PBMCs. The receptors here all came from a human donor in good health.

The J gene is TRBJ2-3, the V gene TRBV4-3, with TRBD2 matching over 13 bases. This CDR3 has 16 residues. The junction had 4 bases not matched to a gene; V was cut back by 4 bases and J by 3 bases. The germline CDR1 and CDR2 sequences are LGHNA and YSLEER. The CDR3 here is CASSLGTSGATDTQYF. The CDR3 DNA is TGCGCCAGCAGCCTGGGGACTAGCGGGGCTACAGATACGCAGTATTTT.

The chain has TRBV5-4 and TRBJ1-2; the D gene is possibly TRBD1 (5 bases). V was shortened by 1 base and J by 5 bases, with 18 bases between the two germline ends. CDR3 size: 16 residues. Germline lookup yields CDR1 SGHNT and CDR2 YYREEE (reference sequence). The CDR3 DNA sequence: TGTGCCAGCAGCTTGCGATCAGAAATTACAGGATATGGCTACACCTTC. Translating gives CASSLRSEITGYGYTF.

The chain uses TRBV6-5 and TRBJ1-5; 9 nucleotides match TRBD1. With V trimmed by 6 bases and J by 4 bases, 4 bases remained unmatched. From germline, CDR1 is MNHEY and CDR2 SVGAGI. The CDR3 runs 14 residues. CDR3 loop: CASRGQGQNQPQHF. The CDR3 coding sequence is TGTGCCAGCAGAGGACAGGGGCAAAATCAGCCCCAGCATTTT.

This clone was detected only a few times. J is TRBJ1-1 and V is TRBV6-4, with 7 bases that match TRBD1. The CDR3 loop spans 15 amino acids. With V trimmed by 6 bases and J by 4 bases, 11 bases remained unmatched. The germline CDR1 and CDR2 sequences are MRHNA and SNTAGT. The CDR3 DNA follows: TGTGCCAGCAGGCGACAGGGCGGGTATGGCACTGAAGCTTTCTTT. Translating gives CASRRQGGYGTEAFF.

The chain carries TRBV30 and TRBJ1-6; D is uncertain. The V and J ends lost 6 bases and 3 bases respectively, with 15 bases between them. The CDR3 length is 15 residues. Per germline, CDR1 GTSNPN and CDR2 SVGIG (reference sequence). As DNA, the CDR3 is TGTGCCTGTAGGACTTCCCAAAACTATAATTCACCCCTCCACTTT. Translation gives CACRTSQNYNSPLHF.